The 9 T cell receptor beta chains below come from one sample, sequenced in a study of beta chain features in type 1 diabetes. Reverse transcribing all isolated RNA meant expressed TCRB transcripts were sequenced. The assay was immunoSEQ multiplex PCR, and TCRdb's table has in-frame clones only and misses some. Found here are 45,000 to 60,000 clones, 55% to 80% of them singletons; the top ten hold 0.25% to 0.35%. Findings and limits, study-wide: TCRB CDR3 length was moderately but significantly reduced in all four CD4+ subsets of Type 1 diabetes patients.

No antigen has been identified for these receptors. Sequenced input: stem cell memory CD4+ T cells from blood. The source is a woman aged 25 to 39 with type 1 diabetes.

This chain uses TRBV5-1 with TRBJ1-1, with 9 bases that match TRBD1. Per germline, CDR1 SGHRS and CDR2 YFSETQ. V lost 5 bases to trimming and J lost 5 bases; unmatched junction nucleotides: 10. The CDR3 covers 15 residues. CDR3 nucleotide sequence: TGCGCCAGCAGGCGTATACAGGGGGCGCAAACTGAAGCTTTCTTT. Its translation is CASRRIQGAQTEAFF.

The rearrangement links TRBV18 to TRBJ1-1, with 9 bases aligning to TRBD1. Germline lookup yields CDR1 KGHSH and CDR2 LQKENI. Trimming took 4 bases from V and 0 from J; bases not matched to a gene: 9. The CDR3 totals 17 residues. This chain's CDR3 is CASSRDRVFQMNTEAFF. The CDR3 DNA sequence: TGTGCCAGCTCACGGGACAGGGTTTTTCAAATGAACACTGAAGCTTTCTTT.

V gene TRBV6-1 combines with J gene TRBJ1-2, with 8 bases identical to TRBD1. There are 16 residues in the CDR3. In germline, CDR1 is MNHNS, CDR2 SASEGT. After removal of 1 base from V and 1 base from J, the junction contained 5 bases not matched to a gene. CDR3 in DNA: TGTGCCAGCAGTGAAGGGACAGGGACGAGTAACTATGGCTACACCTTC. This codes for CASSEGTGTSNYGYTF.

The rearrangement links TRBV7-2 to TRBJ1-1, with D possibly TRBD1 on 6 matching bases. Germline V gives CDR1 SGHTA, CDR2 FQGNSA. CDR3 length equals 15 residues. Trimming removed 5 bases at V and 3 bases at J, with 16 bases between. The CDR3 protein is CASSADGTYYTEAFF. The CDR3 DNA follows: TGTGCCAGCAGCGCGGACGGGACATACTACACTGAAGCTTTCTTT.

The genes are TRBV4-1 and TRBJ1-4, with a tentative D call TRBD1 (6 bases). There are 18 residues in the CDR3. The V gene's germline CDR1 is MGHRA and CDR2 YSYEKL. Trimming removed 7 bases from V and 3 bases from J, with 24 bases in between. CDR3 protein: CASKFLTEIGGPNEKLFF. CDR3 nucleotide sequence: TGCGCCAGCAAATTCTTGACGGAAATAGGGGGACCTAATGAAAAACTGTTTTTT.

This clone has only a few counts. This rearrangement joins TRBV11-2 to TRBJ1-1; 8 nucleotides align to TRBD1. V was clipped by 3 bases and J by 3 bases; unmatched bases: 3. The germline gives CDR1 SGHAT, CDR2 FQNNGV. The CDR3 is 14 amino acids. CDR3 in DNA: TGTGCCAGCAGCTTGGGACAGGCCTACACTGAAGCTTTCTTT. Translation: CASSLGQAYTEAFF.

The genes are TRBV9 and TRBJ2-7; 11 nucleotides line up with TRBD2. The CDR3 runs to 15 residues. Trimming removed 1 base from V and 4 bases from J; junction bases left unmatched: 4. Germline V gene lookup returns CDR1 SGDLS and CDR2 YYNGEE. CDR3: CASSVYTSGSYEQYF. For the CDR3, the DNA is TGTGCCAGCAGCGTATATACTAGCGGGAGTTACGAGCAGTACTTC.

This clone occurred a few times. CDR3 DNA: TGTGCCAGCAGTTCCCGGGACAGGAAGATCTACGAGCAGTACTTC. This translates into CASSSRDRKIYEQYF. The V call is TRBV6-5, the J call TRBJ2-7, with 8 bases identical to TRBD1. The germline gives CDR1 MNHEY, CDR2 SVGAGI. The V gene end was trimmed by 4 bases and the J gene end by 3 bases; junction bases not matched to a gene: 8. The CDR3 covers 15 residues.

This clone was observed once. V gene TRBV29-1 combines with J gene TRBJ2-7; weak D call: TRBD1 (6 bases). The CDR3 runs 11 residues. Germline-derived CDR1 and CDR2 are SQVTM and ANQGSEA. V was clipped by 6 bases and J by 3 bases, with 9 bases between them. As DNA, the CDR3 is TGCAGCGTCGGGACATACTACGAGCAGTACTTC. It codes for CSVGTYYEQYF.